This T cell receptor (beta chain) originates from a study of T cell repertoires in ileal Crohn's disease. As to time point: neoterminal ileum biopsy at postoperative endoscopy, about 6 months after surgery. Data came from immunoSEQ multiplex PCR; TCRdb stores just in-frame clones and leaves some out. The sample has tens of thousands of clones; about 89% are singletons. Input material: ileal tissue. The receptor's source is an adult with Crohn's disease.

CDR3 sequence (DNA): TGTGCCAGTAGTATCGGACAGGCTGAAGCTTTCTTT. Translating gives CASSIGQAEAFF. The J gene is TRBJ1-1, the V gene TRBV19, with 7 bases fitting TRBD1. Germline assignment: CDR1 LNHDA and CDR2 SQIVND (reference sequence). The CDR3 is 12 residues long. V was pared by 3 bases and J by 6 bases, with 1 base of the junction left unmatched.